What follows are 30 T cell receptor beta chains derived from one specimen sequenced in a study of blood T cells in healthy people across ages. Next came a second PCR, run for roughly 6 to 11 cycles, which used a sample-barcoded 5' primer along with a J-beta primer mix. Each CDR3 protein gets one entry after TCRdb re-called the 5' RACE reads with MiXCR. This repertoire shows 1.5 million to 2 million distinct CDR3 sequences, 35% to 50% found once; its top ten account for under 30%. Sequenced sample: blood. Every receptor here comes from a human donor in good health.

The rearrangement uses TRBV5-1 and TRBJ2-3; TRBD2 matches 10 bases. CDR3 length: 16 residues. From germline, CDR1 is SGHRS and CDR2 YFSETQ. With 4 bases clipped from V and 2 bases from J, the junction kept 7 bases outside the gene matches. The CDR3 reads CASSTRLAGNTDTQYF. In DNA form, the CDR3 reads TGCGCCAGCAGCACCAGACTAGCGGGCAACACAGATACGCAGTATTTT.

This clonotype was recorded at least ten times. This chain joins TRBV6-1 and TRBJ2-7, with 11 bases matching TRBD2. CDR1 and CDR2 from the germline V gene are MNHNS and SASEGT. Unmatched junction bases numbered 1, after V lost 6 bases and J lost 3 bases. CDR3 length: 13 residues. Written as DNA, the CDR3 is TGTGCCAGCAGCGGGACTAGCGGCTACGAGCAGTACTTC. It translates to CASSGTSGYEQYF.

The J gene is TRBJ2-2, the V gene TRBV7-2, with D unresolved. The CDR3 loop spans 16 amino acids. Trimming left V 2 bases short and J 0 bases short, with 10 bases between. The V gene's germline CDR1 is SGHTA and CDR2 FQGNSA. Written as DNA, the CDR3 is TGTGCCAGCAGCTTAAGAAGGCAGGCGAACACCGGGGAGCTGTTTTTT. Amino acids: CASSLRRQANTGELFF.

The rearrangement uses TRBV5-1 and TRBJ2-5; 7 nucleotides agree with TRBD2. Germline loops: CDR1 SGHRS, CDR2 YFSETQ. The V and J ends lost 6 bases and 5 bases, in that order; junction bases with no gene match: 13. This CDR3 has 15 residues. The DNA of the CDR3 is TGCGCCAGCACGCTGGGATCTACCGGGGGGGAGACCCAGTACTTC. Translation gives CASTLGSTGGETQYF.

In this sample, this clonotype turned up a few times. The J gene is TRBJ1-5, the V gene TRBV7-9; D gene uncertain. Trimming took 4 bases from V and 12 from J, leaving 16 bases between them. Per germline, CDR1 SEHNR and CDR2 FQNEAQ (reference sequence). CDR3 length: 13 residues. The CDR3 region has the DNA TGTGCCAGCAGCTCCTACCTCCAGGTCTACCAGCATTTT. Protein sequence: CASSSYLQVYQHF.

The J gene is TRBJ2-4, the V gene TRBV20-1, with D possibly matching TRBD2 (5 bases). In germline, CDR1 is DFQATT, CDR2 SNEGSKA (reference sequence). V shed 2 bases and J shed 13 bases, with 30 bases lying between them. This CDR3 region has 17 residues. CDR3 residues: CSARPLRTSSGVDTQYF. The CDR3 coding sequence is TGCAGTGCTAGACCCCTACGGACTTCCTCTGGTGTGGATACGCAGTACTTC.

The chain carries TRBV6-1 and TRBJ2-1, with 8 bases matching TRBD1. From germline, CDR1 is MNHNS and CDR2 SASEGT. The J segment lost 9 bases and the V segment lost 5 bases, leaving 9 bases of the junction unmatched. This CDR3 has 14 amino acids. Here the CDR3 DNA reads TGTGCCAGCAGTCGGACAGGGATTAGTAGTGAGCAGTTCTTC. This codes for CASSRTGISSEQFF.

The rearrangement links TRBV3-1 to TRBJ2-7; D remains unclear. The CDR3 contains 14 residues. Trimming cost V 4 bases and J 6 bases, with 16 bases left between them. In germline, CDR1 is LGHDT, CDR2 YNNKEL (reference sequence). The CDR3 DNA reads as TGTGCCAGCAGCCCCGGACGTGCCGGTGGCGAGCAGTACTTC. Its protein product is CASSPGRAGGEQYF.

This clonotype has just a few counts. J is TRBJ2-1 and V is TRBV29-1; TRBD1 matches at 11 bases. There are 13 residues in the CDR3. The junction had 5 bases not matched to a gene; V was cut back by 6 bases and J by 7 bases. In germline, CDR1 is SQVTM, CDR2 ANQGSEA. The CDR3 nucleotides are TGCAGCGTCGGACAGGGGGCGCGGAATGAGCAGTTCTTC. Translating gives CSVGQGARNEQFF.

The chain combines TRBV7-6 with TRBJ1-1; D possibly corresponds to TRBD1 (5 bases). This CDR3 contains 18 residues. Germline CDR1 and CDR2: SGHVS and FNYEAQ. Trimming took 1 base from V and 3 from J, leaving 21 bases between them. CDR3 protein: CASSLGSPTEGIYTEAFF. The CDR3 DNA reads as TGTGCCAGCAGCTTAGGGTCCCCGACAGAAGGTATTTACACTGAAGCTTTCTTT.

This clonotype was seen more than once but under ten times. This chain joins TRBV7-9 and TRBJ2-3; D is undetermined. With 3 bases removed from V and 3 bases from J, the gap between germline ends came to 19 bases. The CDR3 runs to 17 residues. From germline, CDR1 is SEHNR and CDR2 FQNEAQ (reference sequence). Here the CDR3 reads CASSFSLAVSATDTQYF. CDR3 in DNA: TGTGCCAGCAGCTTTTCCTTAGCCGTTTCGGCGACAGATACGCAGTATTTT.

The chain has TRBV29-1 and TRBJ2-1, with TRBD1 matching over 7 bases. The CDR3 is made up of 14 amino acids. In germline, CDR1 is SQVTM, CDR2 ANQGSEA. J was trimmed by 3 bases and V by 7 bases; bases with no gene match: 9. The CDR3 spells CSATGTVGYNEQFF. In DNA, the CDR3 is TGCAGCGCGACCGGGACAGTGGGCTACAATGAGCAGTTCTTC.

The V call is TRBV4-1, the J call TRBJ2-7, with 7 bases that match TRBD1. CDR3 length: 16 residues. Trimming cost V 3 bases and J 1 base; bases outside gene matches: 9. CDR1 is MGHRA, CDR2 YSYEKL, per germline. This CDR3 reads CASSHPGQARSYEQYF. The CDR3 coding sequence is TGCGCCAGCAGCCATCCCGGACAGGCACGATCCTACGAGCAGTACTTC.

This clonotype has more than one count but fewer than ten. The gene calls are TRBV28 and TRBJ2-4; D gene unclear. The CDR3 runs 12 residues. V lost 5 bases and J 7 bases, leaving 9 bases between the germline ends. Germline V CDR1 and CDR2: MDHEN, SYDVKM. The CDR3 sequence: CASSTPTNIQYF. The DNA for the CDR3 is TGTGCCAGCAGTACTCCCACTAACATTCAGTACTTC.

In its sample, this clonotype was seen a few times. The chain carries TRBV7-2 and TRBJ1-6, with D tentatively TRBD1 (5 bases). The V and J ends lost 2 bases and 14 bases respectively, with 16 bases between them. The CDR3 length is 14 residues. The germline V gene has CDR1 SGHTA and CDR2 FQGNSA. The CDR3 is CASSLIFGGASLHF. Here the CDR3 DNA reads TGTGCCAGCAGCTTAATCTTTGGAGGGGCATCCCTCCACTTT.

J is TRBJ2-5 and V is TRBV7-9; D may match TRBD1 or TRBD2 (6 bases each). V shed 5 bases and J shed 3 bases, with 16 bases lying between them. The CDR3 spans 15 residues. From germline, CDR1 is SEHNR and CDR2 FQNEAQ (reference sequence). CDR3 DNA: TGTGCCAGCAGCCAACAGACAGGAGGGGAAGAGACCCAGTACTTC. This encodes CASSQQTGGEETQYF. Filled out from reference TRBV7-9 and TRBJ2-5, the complete variable domain reads DTGVSQNPRHKITKRGQNVTFRCDPISEHNRLYWYRQTLGQGPEFLTYFQNEAQLEKSRLLSDRFSAERPKGSFSTLEIQRTEQGDSAMYLCASSQQTGGEETQYFGPGTRLLVL.

The J gene is TRBJ2-5, the V gene TRBV20-1, with 11 bases lining up with TRBD2. The CDR3 consists of 17 residues. Trimming removed 2 bases from V and 1 base from J; junction bases left unmatched: 9. CDR1 and CDR2 (germline): DFQATT, SNEGSKA (reference sequence). The CDR3 loop is CSARPFLSGGGQETQYF. DNA of the CDR3: TGCAGTGCTAGACCTTTTCTTAGCGGGGGGGGCCAAGAGACCCAGTACTTC.

The chain recombines TRBV28 with TRBJ2-5; no firm D call. V was clipped by 10 bases and J by 1 base, with 19 bases between them. CDR1 and CDR2 (germline): MDHEN, SYDVKM. CDR3 size: 15 residues. CDR3 nucleotide sequence: TGTGCCACCACCCCACTCCAGGCAGTCCAAGAGACCCAGTACTTC. This codes for CATTPLQAVQETQYF.

This clonotype has just a few counts. The genes are TRBV6-6 and TRBJ2-1, with D possibly TRBD2 on 7 matching bases. The V gene's germline CDR1 is MNHNY and CDR2 SVGAGI (reference sequence). This CDR3 has 16 amino acids. V gave up 5 bases and J gave up 5 bases, with 19 bases separating them. The CDR3 nucleotides are TGTGCCAGCAGTCAGACGGGGGGCCTAGTTCACAATGAGCAGTTCTTC. Translation gives CASSQTGGLVHNEQFF.

This clonotype came up a few times. The chain combines TRBV20-1 with TRBJ1-2, with a possible D match to TRBD1 (5 bases). The V end was cut by 6 bases, the J end by 4 bases, with 15 bases between. The CDR3 sequence is 13 residues long. The V gene's germline CDR1 is DFQATT and CDR2 SNEGSKA (reference sequence). The CDR3 bases are TGCAGTGCCCCAGAAGGGGACTTCTATGGCTACACCTTC. Protein sequence: CSAPEGDFYGYTF.

This clonotype occurred a few times. This chain uses TRBV15 with TRBJ2-5; D may be TRBD2 (6 bases). V was trimmed by 5 bases and J by 5 bases, leaving 21 bases between them. There are 16 residues in the CDR3. Germline lookup yields CDR1 LNHNV and CDR2 YYDKDF (reference sequence). Here the CDR3 reads CATSPQGLGLKETQYF. CDR3 nucleotide sequence: TGTGCCACCAGCCCTCAGGGACTGGGACTGAAGGAGACCCAGTACTTC.

This clonotype was seen a handful of times. The genes are TRBV29-1 and TRBJ1-2, with 10 bases that match TRBD1. The V gene's germline CDR1 is SQVTM and CDR2 ANQGSEA. CDR3 length equals 12 residues. Trimming took 6 bases from V and 4 from J; bases not matched to a gene: 2. CDR3 coding DNA: TGCAGCGTGACAGGGGGCTTCTATGGCTACACCTTC. Its translation: CSVTGGFYGYTF.

This chain connects TRBV12-3 or TRBV12-4 to TRBJ2-4, with 13 nucleotides matching TRBD2. With the DNA end fitting TRBJ2-5 better, the J assignment may be wrong. This CDR3 comprises 18 residues. The CDR3 nucleotides read TGTGCCAGCAGTCCCGGGACTAGCGGGAACCCCCCAAGAGAGACCCAGTACTTC. It encodes CASSPGTSGNPPRETQYF.

This clonotype was observed a few times. The CDR3 nucleotides read TGTGCCAGCAGGGAAAGGACAGGATCTAACACCGGGGAGCTGTTTTTT. Protein: CASRERTGSNTGELFF. The chain employs TRBV2 and TRBJ2-2, with 7 bases that match TRBD1. Unmatched junction bases numbered 9, after V lost 6 bases and J lost 2 bases. Looked up from germline, CDR1 is SNHLY and CDR2 is FYNNEI. CDR3 length: 16 residues.

This clonotype came up a few times. Germline is not matched at one junction end, which may reflect a read error. The chain is built from TRBV4-1 and TRBJ2-7; 8 nucleotides align to TRBD1. This CDR3 region has 16 residues. CDR1 and CDR2 from the germline V gene are MGHRA and YSYEKL. This CDR3 is CASSQVTGGFVYKQYF. CDR3 coding DNA: TGCGCCAGCAGCCAAGTCACAGGGGGTTTCGTCTACAAGCAGTACTTC.

This clonotype was counted between two and nine times. The chain uses TRBV12-3 or TRBV12-4 and TRBJ1-1, with D unclear. The CDR3 is 12 residues long. V lost 5 bases and J lost 4, with 8 bases in between. The CDR3 nucleotides are TGTGCCAGCAGTCCCCTCCCCACTGAAGCTTTCTTT. It translates to CASSPLPTEAFF.

The chain has TRBV27 and TRBJ2-7; TRBD1 agrees at 9 bases. The junction had 6 bases not matched to a gene; V was cut back by 4 bases and J by 2 bases. Germline values: CDR1 MNHEY, CDR2 SMNVEV (reference sequence). The CDR3 extends over 15 amino acids. The CDR3 DNA sequence: TGTGCCAGCAGTTACGGGACAGGGCCCGCCTACGAGCAGTACTTC. This sequence encodes CASSYGTGPAYEQYF.

This chain connects TRBV5-1 to TRBJ1-1; D perhaps matches TRBD1 (5 bases). Germline loops: CDR1 SGHRS, CDR2 YFSETQ. The CDR3 covers 14 residues. V dropped 5 bases and J dropped 8 bases, with 19 bases sitting between them. This CDR3 is CASRWDGRGSEAFF. The CDR3 DNA sequence: TGCGCCAGCAGGTGGGACGGGAGAGGGTCGGAAGCTTTCTTT.

A note on this clonotype: A junction boundary mismatches the germline segment, possibly from a read error. V usage is TRBV5-5 and J usage is TRBJ2-7, with TRBD1 matching over 9 bases. Germline V gives CDR1 SGHKS, CDR2 YYEKEE (reference sequence). The CDR3 runs to 15 residues. CDR3 in DNA: TGTGCCTGCAGCTTGGAGGACAGGGGAGCATACGAGCAGTACTTC. This sequence encodes CACSLEDRGAYEQYF.

This clonotype has a handful of counts. J is TRBJ2-1 and V is TRBV7-9; D possibly corresponds to TRBD2 (5 bases). The germline V gene encodes CDR1 SEHNR and CDR2 FQNEAQ (reference sequence). The CDR3 has 16 amino acids. V gave up 5 bases and J gave up 6 bases, with 20 bases separating them. DNA for the CDR3: TGTGCCAGCAGCCCCCGCCTGAGCGGAAGATTCAATGAGCAGTTCTTC. This translates into CASSPRLSGRFNEQFF. Variable domain in full (rest from reference TRBV7-9 and TRBJ2-1): DTGVSQNPRHKITKRGQNVTFRCDPISEHNRLYWYRQTLGQGPEFLTYFQNEAQLEKSRLLSDRFSAERPKGSFSTLEIQRTEQGDSAMYLCASSPRLSGRFNEQFFGPGTRLTVL.